Below, 2 T cell receptor beta chains from the same sample are listed, as sequenced in a study of neurological immune-mediated disorders. TCRdb redid the calling of the 5' RACE reads with MiXCR, one entry per CDR3 protein. The sample shows 35,000 to 50,000 distinct CDR3 sequences, approximately 14% of them seen only once. The specimen sequenced was CD4+ T cells from blood. The receptors originated from a woman aged 60-75 years with HTLV-1-associated myelopathy (HAM/TSP).

This clonotype was observed at least ten times. CDR3 in amino acids: CASSLAGGPGETQYF. CDR3 sequence (DNA): TGCGCCAGCAGCTTGGCCGGGGGGCCCGGCGAGACCCAGTACTTC. V usage is TRBV5-1 and J usage is TRBJ2-5, with D perhaps TRBD2 (7 bases). Germline V CDR1 and CDR2: SGHRS, YFSETQ. This CDR3 region has 15 residues. The V end lost 0 bases, the J end lost 5 bases, and 14 bases lay between the germline ends.

At least ten counts were recorded for this clonotype. The CDR3 sequence: CSAKPSRGTYEQYF. CDR3 sequence (DNA): TGCAGTGCCAAACCCTCCAGGGGAACCTACGAGCAGTACTTC. This chain joins TRBV20-1 and TRBJ2-7; D is perhaps TRBD1 (6 bases). Germline lookup yields CDR1 DFQATT and CDR2 SNEGSKA (reference sequence). The germline V and J ends were trimmed by 6 bases and 2 bases, with 17 bases remaining between them. There are 14 residues in the CDR3.